The subject of this entry is one T cell receptor beta chain. The antigen remains unidentified. The junction does not match germline at one end; this may be a read error. Tregs were sorted as CD4+CD25+CD127-/low cells. Study outcomes and limitations: Larger-cohort validation covered only one TCR beta V-J rearrangement.

The CDR3 has 13 amino acids. Germline CDR1 reads LGHNA; CDR2 reads YSLEER. TCRdb called the 5' RACE reads again in MiXCR, with one record for every CDR3 protein. The sample lists roughly 57,000 distinct CDR3 sequences, less than 25% occurring once. This TCR derives from a female donor with breast cancer. The sample was tumor-infiltrating Tregs sorted from the breast tumor. The rearrangement links TRBV4-3 to TRBJ2-5, with TRBD2 as a possible D gene (6 bases). The CDR3: CASSQEGGKTLYF. In DNA, the CDR3 is TGCGCCAGCAGCCAAGAGGGGGGTAAGACCCTGTACTTC.